This T cell receptor (beta chain) was sequenced during a study of OX40 agonist ivuxolimab in advanced cancers. Notes on the research overall: Ivuxolimab was a fully human IgG2 agonistic monoclonal antibody targeting the costimulatory receptor OX40 (CD134). Among the roughly 52 dose-escalation patients, around 19 had hepatocellular carcinoma, roughly 15 melanoma, 9 renal cell carcinoma and 9 head and neck cancer. Intravenous ivuxolimab was administered to patients every 2 weeks at six dose levels: 0.01, 0.1, 0.3, 1.5, 3 and 10 mg/kg. Prior anti-PD-1, anti-PD-L1 or anti-CTLA-4 therapy was permitted, and checkpoint inhibitors had been received by under 50% of dose-escalation patients. Partial responses occurred in three dose-escalation patients, of whom one had hepatocellular carcinoma and two had cutaneous melanoma. The dose-escalation cohort was about 87% male with a mean age of around 62 years, ranging from 23 to 79. The paper describes the monotherapy dose-escalation part (N of about 57 patients) of the phase I trial of ivuxolimab. Peripheral TCRbeta sequencing was intended to test whether TCR sequence diversity was altered and clonal T-cell expansion was caused by ivuxolimab.

V and J are truncated by 2 bases and 7 bases respectively, leaving an intervening sequence of 8 bases. Taken from cysteine to phenylalanine, the CDR3 has 13 residues. The DNA shown is the 39-base CDR3, in frame from base 1. Via the germline V gene (reference sequence), CDR1 is PRHDT and CDR2 FYEKMQ. To sequence the TCRbeta CDR3 region, genomic DNA was isolated from the sorted cells. The immunoSEQ Assay was used to sequence the TCRbeta CDR3 regions. TCRdb obtained this table from immuneACCESS and retained in-frame rearrangements with V and J assigned. These tables miss some clones; where compared with another copy, unresolved V genes account for less than half of the shortfall, and the remainder is unexplained. This sample lists roughly 38,000 clones; roughly four fifths were detected once. The ten largest account for around 1.9% of the sample. For this clone: Its antigen target is currently unknown. Nothing much larger sits one base from this clone, and base qualities are not available.

The trial excluded patients who had a history of autoimmune disease or were on systemic immunosuppression. Peripheral blood for TCR sequencing was collected from all dose cohorts at baseline, on cycle 4 day 1, and on cycle 7 day 1. The samples were drawn from a first-in-human, open-label, multicenter phase I dose-escalation trial of ivuxolimab. Adults with locally advanced or metastatic head and neck squamous cell, hepatocellular, melanoma or renal cell carcinoma were enrolled in the trial. Before TCR sequencing, CD4+ T cells and CD8+ T cells were sorted from peripheral blood as separate populations. Here is what the overall study found, with its caveats: After ivuxolimab, more expanded clones were found on average in CD8+ T cells than in CD4+ T cells. In the 0.1-3.0 mg/kg groups, partial responders were among the patients with the lowest normalized peripheral clonal expansion, particularly in CD8+ T cells. At doses of 0.1 to 3.0 mg/kg, clonal expansion of both CD4+ and CD8+ blood T cells was observed from baseline to week 6. Which antigens the clonally expanded peripheral T cells were specific for was not determined. Low levels of normalized T-cell clonal expansion were also shown by some nonresponding patients.

The sample here was CD4+ or CD8+ T cells sorted from blood, taken in a trial of the OX40 agonist ivuxolimab. This receptor was obtained from an adult with an advanced solid tumor such as melanoma, head and neck, liver or kidney cancer. The chain links TRBV13 with TRBJ2-2, with no reliable assignment of the D segment. The CDR3 protein is CASSLTEYGELFF. Read as DNA, the sequence is TGTGCCAGCAGCTTAACCGAATACGGGGAGCTGTTTTTT.